The rows below give T cell receptor beta chains drawn from one sample of a study of cytomegalovirus exposure and HLA in healthy donors. Profiling relied on immunoSEQ multiplex PCR, and the TCRdb table lists in-frame clones only, not all of them. The table records under 200,000 clones, roughly 80% of them present only once. What was sequenced was PBMCs. Receptors originate from a human donor in good health. CDR3s include the opening cysteine and the closing phenylalanine or tryptophan. Each record gives: J gene, D gene, V gene, CDR3 protein. The D gene is left open where the match is weak.

TRBJ1-1 | . | TRBV2 | CASSEWGLNTEAFF
TRBJ2-1 | TRBD2 | TRBV9 | CASSPRGGSSYNEQFF
TRBJ2-5 | TRBD2 | TRBV7-2 | CASSLGTSGGQETQYF
TRBJ2-7 | TRBD1 | TRBV7-8 | CASSLDGTEPYEQYF
TRBJ1-1 | . | TRBV5-1 | CASSLVGGGKNTEAFF
TRBJ2-7 | TRBD1 | TRBV6-5 | CASGYWDRVYEQYF
TRBJ2-7 | TRBD2 | TRBV2 | CASSLAGGSYEQYF
TRBJ2-7 | . | TRBV5-1 | CASSYRFSTEEQYF
TRBJ1-6 | TRBD1 | TRBV5-4 | CASSYGQANSPLHF
TRBJ1-2 | . | TRBV2 | CASSVDSGYGYTF
TRBJ2-7 | . | TRBV7-8 | CASSSPTAARSYEQYF
TRBJ2-7 | . | TRBV4-1 | CASSQAPGMEQYF
TRBJ2-6 | TRBD2 | TRBV7-3 | CASSSTLAGGSSGANVLTF
TRBJ2-7 | TRBD1 | TRBV15 | CATSRDLGQGAYEQYF